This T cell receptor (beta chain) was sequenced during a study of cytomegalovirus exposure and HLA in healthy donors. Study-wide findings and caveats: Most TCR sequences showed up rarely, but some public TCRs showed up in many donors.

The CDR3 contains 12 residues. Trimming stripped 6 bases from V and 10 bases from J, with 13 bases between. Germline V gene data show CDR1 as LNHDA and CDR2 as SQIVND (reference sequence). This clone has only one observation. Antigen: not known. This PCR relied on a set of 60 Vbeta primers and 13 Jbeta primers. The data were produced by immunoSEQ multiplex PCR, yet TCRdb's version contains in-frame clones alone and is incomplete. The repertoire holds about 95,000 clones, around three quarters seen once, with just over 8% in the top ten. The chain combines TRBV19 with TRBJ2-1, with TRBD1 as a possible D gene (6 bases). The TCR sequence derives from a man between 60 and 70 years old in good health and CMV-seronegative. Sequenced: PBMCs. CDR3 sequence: CASRALQGEQFF. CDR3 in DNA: TGTGCCAGTAGGGCGTTACAGGGAGAGCAGTTCTTC.